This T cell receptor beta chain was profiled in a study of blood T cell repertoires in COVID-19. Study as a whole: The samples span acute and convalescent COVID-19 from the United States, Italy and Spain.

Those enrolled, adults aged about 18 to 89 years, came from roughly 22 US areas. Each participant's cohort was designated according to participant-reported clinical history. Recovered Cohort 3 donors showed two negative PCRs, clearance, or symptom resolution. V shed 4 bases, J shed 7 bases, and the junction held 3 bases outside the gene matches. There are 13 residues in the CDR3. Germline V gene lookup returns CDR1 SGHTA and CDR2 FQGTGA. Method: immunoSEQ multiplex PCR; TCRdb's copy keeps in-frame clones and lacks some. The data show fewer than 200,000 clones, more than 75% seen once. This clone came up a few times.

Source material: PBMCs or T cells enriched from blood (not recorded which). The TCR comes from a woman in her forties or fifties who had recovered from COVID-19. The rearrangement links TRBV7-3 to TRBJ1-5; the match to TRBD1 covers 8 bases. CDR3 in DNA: TGTGCCAGCAGCTCGGACAGGGACCAGCCCCAGCATTTT. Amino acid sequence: CASSSDRDQPQHF.